The 5 T cell receptor beta chains below were found in one sample sequenced in a study of shared clonotypes between healthy human individuals. The method was immunoSEQ multiplex PCR; TCRdb's version includes in-frame clones alone and lacks a portion of them. The sample consists of under 600,000 clones, around 78% of them appearing once. Sequencing was done on a sample of PBMCs. These receptors were taken from a middle-aged woman in good health. Some clones in this sample may be carry-over from other donors' samples.

This clone was detected a few times. The gene calls are TRBV11-2 and TRBJ1-3, with D hard to call. Per germline, CDR1 SGHAT and CDR2 FQNNGV. Trimming took 6 bases from V and 2 from J, leaving 14 bases between them. There are 15 residues in the CDR3. In DNA, the CDR3 is TGTGCCAGCAGTCAACCGTGGCGTCCTGGAAACACCATATATTTT. Translated: CASSQPWRPGNTIYF.

V gene TRBV7-2 combines with J gene TRBJ2-3; TRBD2 agrees at 14 bases. This CDR3 is built from 16 residues. Germline assignment: CDR1 SGHTA and CDR2 FQGNSA. Germline trimming cut 5 bases from V and 5 bases from J; bases unmatched to any gene: 6. For the CDR3, the DNA is TGTGCCAGCAGCCGAGGACTAGCGGGAGGTGGAGATACGCAGTATTTT. Its protein is CASSRGLAGGGDTQYF.

The genes are TRBV5-4 and TRBJ1-1, with a weak D call TRBD1 (5 bases). The V gene's germline CDR1 is SGHNT and CDR2 YYREEE (reference sequence). V shed 1 base and J shed 1 base, with 11 bases lying between them. The length of the CDR3 is 15 residues. CDR3 bases: TGTGCCAGCAGCTTGAGCCAAACAGGGAACACTGAAGCTTTCTTT. It codes for CASSLSQTGNTEAFF.

This sequence joins TRBV28 and TRBJ1-2, with D unresolved. Germline lookup yields CDR1 MDHEN and CDR2 SYDVKM. The CDR3 runs to 12 residues. The ends were cut back, 2 bases at V and 5 bases at J, with 6 bases in the middle. The CDR3: CASSLGRYGYTF. The CDR3 nucleotides are TGTGCCAGCAGTTTAGGAAGGTATGGCTACACCTTC.

Concerning this clone itself: Other DNA sequences in this sample translate to the same CDR3. The CDR3 region has the DNA TGTGCCAGCAGCTTAGCGGGAGGGCCCGAATACGAGCAGTACTTC. This translates into CASSLAGGPEYEQYF. The chain has TRBV7-2 and TRBJ2-7; 7 bases align to TRBD2. CDR3 size: 15 residues. V dropped 0 bases and J dropped 4; count of bases not matched to a gene: 6. CDR1 is SGHTA and CDR2 is FQGNSA in the germline V gene.